This entry is about one T cell receptor beta chain. The target antigen is unknown. The method was immunoSEQ multiplex PCR; TCRdb's version includes in-frame clones alone and lacks a portion of them. The sample includes approximately 37,000 clones, roughly 85% of them seen just once. The data derive from a study of CD4 T cells in relation to SARS-CoV-2 and coronaviruses. Notes on the study in general: No donor gave both pre-pandemic and post-infection samples.

The sample taken for sequencing was memory CD4+ T cells from PBMCs. The sequence was obtained from an adult with COVID-19.

CDR3 residues: CASSNVEQANEKLFF. CDR3 in DNA: TGTGCCAGCAGCAATGTTGAACAGGCAAATGAAAAACTGTTTTTT. The chain combines TRBV21-1 with TRBJ1-4; the table's D call of TRBD1 was not tested on the DNA. TRBV21-1 is described as a pseudogene. This CDR3 has 15 residues.